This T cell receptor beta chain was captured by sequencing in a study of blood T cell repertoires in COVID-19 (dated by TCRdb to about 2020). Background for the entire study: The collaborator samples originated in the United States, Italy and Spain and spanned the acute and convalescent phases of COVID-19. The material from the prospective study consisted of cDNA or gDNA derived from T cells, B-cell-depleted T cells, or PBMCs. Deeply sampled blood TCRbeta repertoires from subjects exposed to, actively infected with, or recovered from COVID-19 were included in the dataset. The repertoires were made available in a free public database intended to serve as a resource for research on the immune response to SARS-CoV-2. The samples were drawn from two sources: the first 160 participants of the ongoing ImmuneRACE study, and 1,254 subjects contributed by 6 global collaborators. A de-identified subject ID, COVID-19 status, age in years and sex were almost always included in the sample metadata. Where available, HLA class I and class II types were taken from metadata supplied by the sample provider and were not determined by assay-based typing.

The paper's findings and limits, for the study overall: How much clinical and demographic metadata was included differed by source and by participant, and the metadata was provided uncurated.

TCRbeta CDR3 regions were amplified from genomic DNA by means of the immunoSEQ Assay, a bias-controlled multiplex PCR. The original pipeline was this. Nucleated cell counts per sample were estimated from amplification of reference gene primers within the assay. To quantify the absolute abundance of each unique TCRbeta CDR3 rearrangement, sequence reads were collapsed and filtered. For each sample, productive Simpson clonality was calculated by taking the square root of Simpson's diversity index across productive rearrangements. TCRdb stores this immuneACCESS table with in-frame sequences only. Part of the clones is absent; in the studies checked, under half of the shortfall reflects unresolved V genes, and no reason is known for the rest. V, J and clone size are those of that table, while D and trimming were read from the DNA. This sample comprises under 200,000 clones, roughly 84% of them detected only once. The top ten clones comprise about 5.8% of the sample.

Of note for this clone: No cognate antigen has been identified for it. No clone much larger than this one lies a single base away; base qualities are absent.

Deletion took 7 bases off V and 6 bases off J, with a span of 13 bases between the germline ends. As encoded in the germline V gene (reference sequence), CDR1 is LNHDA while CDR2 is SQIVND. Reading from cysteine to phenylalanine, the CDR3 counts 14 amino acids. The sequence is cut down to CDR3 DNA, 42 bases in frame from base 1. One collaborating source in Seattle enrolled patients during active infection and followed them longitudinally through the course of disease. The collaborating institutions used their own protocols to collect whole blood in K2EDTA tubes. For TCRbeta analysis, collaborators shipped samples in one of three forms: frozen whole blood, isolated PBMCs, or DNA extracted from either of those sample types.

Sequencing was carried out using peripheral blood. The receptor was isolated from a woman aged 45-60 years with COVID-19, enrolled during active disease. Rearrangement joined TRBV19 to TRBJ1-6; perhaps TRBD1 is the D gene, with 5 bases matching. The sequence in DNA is TGTGCCAGTACTACGACAGCGGGTAATTCACCCCTCCACTTT. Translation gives CASTTTAGNSPLHF. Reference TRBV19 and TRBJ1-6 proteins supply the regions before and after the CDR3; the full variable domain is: DGGITQSPKYLFRKEGQNVTLSCEQNLNHDAMYWYRQDPGQGLRLIYYSQIVNDFQKGDIAEGYSVSREKKESFPLTVTSAQKNPTAFYLCASTTTAGNSPLHFGNGTRLTVT.